The sequence of this T cell receptor (beta chain) was determined in a study of identical twins. The CDR3 extends over 15 amino acids. Germline CDR1 is SGHKS and CDR2 is YYEKEE (reference sequence). Trimming left V 0 bases short and J 1 base short, with 10 bases between. Donors were all healthy Caucasians. A universal primer binding site was introduced by template switching. The final cDNA contained unique molecular identifiers. TCRdb re-called the 5' RACE reads with MiXCR, one entry per CDR3 protein. The top ten clones hold 10% of a sample with about 240,000 distinct CDR3 sequences, about 10% of them seen once. Notes on this clonotype: Its antigen is not known.

Study-wide points: Twins' surplus sharing was weaker for beta out-of-frame sequences. Carriage of fewer insertions was seen in abundant cord blood beta clonotypes, whereas memory repertoires showed none.

Sequenced input: memory T cells sorted from blood. The receptor comes from a man aged 45-65 years in good health. The chain carries TRBV5-5 and TRBJ1-1; D perhaps matches TRBD1 (5 bases). CDR3 DNA: TGTGCCAGCAGCTTGGTGCAGGGCGGGAACACTGAAGCTTTCTTT. Amino acid sequence: CASSLVQGGNTEAFF.